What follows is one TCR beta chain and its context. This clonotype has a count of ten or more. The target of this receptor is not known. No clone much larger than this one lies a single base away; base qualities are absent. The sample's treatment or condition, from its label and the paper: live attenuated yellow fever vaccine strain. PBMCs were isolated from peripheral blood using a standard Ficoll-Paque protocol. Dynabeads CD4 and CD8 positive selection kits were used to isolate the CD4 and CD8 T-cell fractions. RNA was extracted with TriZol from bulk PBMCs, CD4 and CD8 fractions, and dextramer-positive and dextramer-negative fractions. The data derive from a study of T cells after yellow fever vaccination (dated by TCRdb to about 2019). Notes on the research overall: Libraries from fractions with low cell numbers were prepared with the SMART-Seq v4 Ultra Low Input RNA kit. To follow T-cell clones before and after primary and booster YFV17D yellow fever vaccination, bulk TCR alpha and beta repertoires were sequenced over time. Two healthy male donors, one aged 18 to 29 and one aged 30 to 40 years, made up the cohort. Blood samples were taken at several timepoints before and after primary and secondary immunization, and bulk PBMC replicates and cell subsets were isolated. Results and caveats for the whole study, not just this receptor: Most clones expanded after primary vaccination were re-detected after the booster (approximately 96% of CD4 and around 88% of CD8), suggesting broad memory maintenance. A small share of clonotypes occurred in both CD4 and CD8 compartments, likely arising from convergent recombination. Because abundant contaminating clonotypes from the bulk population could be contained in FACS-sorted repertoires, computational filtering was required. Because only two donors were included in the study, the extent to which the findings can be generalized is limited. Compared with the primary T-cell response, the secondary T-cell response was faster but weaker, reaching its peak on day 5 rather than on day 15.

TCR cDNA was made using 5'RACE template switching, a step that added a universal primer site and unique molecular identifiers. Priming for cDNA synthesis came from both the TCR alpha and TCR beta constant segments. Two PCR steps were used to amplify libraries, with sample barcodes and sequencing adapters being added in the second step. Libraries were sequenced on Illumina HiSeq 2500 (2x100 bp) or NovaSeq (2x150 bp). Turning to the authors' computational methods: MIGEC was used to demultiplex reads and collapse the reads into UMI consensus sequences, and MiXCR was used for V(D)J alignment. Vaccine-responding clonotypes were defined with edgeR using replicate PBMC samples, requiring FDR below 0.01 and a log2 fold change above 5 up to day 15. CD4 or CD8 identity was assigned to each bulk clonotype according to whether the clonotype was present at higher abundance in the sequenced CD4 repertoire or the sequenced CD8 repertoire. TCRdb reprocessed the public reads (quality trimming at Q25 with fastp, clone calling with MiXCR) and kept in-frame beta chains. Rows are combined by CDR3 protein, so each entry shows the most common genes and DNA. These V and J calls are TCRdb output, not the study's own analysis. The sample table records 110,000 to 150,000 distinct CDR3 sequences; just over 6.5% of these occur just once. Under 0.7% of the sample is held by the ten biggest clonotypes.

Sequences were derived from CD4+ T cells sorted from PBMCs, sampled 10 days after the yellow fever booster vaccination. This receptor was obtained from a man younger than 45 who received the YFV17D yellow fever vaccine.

The CDR3 here reads CASSLNFRWDTEAFF. Here is the DNA: TGCGCCAGCAGCTTGAATTTTCGGTGGGACACTGAAGCTTTCTTT. Recombination linked TRBV5-1 to TRBJ1-1; there is no confident call for the D gene. CDR1 and CDR2 were assigned from the germline V gene as SGHRS and YFSETQ. The CDR3 goes from the cysteine to the phenylalanine over 15 residues. The CDR3 DNA has 45 bases and is translated from base 1. Trimming at the junction amounts to 1 base on V and 3 bases on J, and the germline ends lie 13 bases apart. Full variable domain (CDR3 extended with the reference TRBV5-1 and TRBJ1-1 proteins): KAGVTQTPRYLIKTRGQQVTLSCSPISGHRSVSWYQQTPGQGLQFLFEYFSETQRNKGNFPGRFSGRQFSNSRSEMNVSTLELGDSALYLCASSLNFRWDTEAFFGQGTRLTVV.